This T cell receptor (beta chain) was recorded in a study of blood T cells in healthy people across ages. A second PCR of 7 to 11 cycles used a sample-barcoded 5' primer and a J-beta primer mix. TCRdb re-called the 5' RACE reads through MiXCR, storing one row per CDR3 protein. In the table there are 1.2 million to 1.5 million distinct CDR3 sequences, roughly 40% of which are singletons. Germline V CDR1 and CDR2: SNHLY, FYNNEI. The CDR3 totals 16 residues. As to this clonotype: Sequence at one end of the junction differs from germline and may be a read error.

This clonotype originated in a woman under 30 in good health. The V and J genes are TRBV2 and TRBJ1-2; perhaps TRBD1 as D (6 bases). Material for sequencing was blood. CDR3 region: CASSPTRTEVNYSYTF. The CDR3 DNA is TGTGCCAGCAGTCCTACTCGGACAGAAGTGAACTATAGCTACACCTTC.